The entry that follows covers one TCR beta chain sequence. The data derive from a study of PD-L1 blockade in urothelial cancer. Study-level background: Typically, measured as a median, blood samples had more than 110,000 T cells.

Germline CDR1 SGHDN, CDR2 FVKESK. This CDR3 is 17 amino acids long. V lost 1 base to trimming and J lost 5 bases, with 17 bases between them. TCRdb's table, derived via immunoSEQ multiplex PCR, lists solely in-frame clones and lacks some. The table lists 35,000 to 45,000 clones, about 90% of them singletons, with less than 9.5% in the top ten. The time point: peripheral blood 6 weeks after treatment start. The receptor's source is a man in his 70s with urothelial cancer. The specimen comprised PBMCs, sampled around atezolizumab (anti-PD-L1) treatment. The chain carries TRBV14 and TRBJ2-2, with TRBD2 as a possible D gene (6 bases). Here the CDR3 reads CASSQGTGLLSTGELFF. The CDR3 DNA sequence: TGTGCCAGCAGCCAAGGAACGGGACTCCTCAGTACCGGGGAGCTGTTTTTT.